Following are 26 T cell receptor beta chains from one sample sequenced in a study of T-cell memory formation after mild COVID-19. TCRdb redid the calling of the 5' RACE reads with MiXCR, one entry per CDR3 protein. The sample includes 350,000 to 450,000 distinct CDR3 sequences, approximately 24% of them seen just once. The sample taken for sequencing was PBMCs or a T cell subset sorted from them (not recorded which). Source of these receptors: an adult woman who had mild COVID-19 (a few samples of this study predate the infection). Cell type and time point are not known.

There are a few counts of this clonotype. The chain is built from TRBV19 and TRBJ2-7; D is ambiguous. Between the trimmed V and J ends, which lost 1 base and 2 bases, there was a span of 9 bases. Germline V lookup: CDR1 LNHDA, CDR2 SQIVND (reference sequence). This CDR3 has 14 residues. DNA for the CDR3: TGTGCCAGTAGTATAGCTCAGGCAACCTACGAGCAGTACTTC. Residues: CASSIAQATYEQYF.

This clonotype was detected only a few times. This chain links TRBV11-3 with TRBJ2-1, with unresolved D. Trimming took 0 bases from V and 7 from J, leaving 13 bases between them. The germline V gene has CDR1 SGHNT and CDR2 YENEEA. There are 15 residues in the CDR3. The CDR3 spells CASSLDNPPRNEQFF. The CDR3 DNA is TGTGCCAGCAGCTTAGATAACCCGCCTCGTAATGAGCAGTTCTTC. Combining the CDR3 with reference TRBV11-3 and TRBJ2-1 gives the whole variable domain EAGVVQSPRYKIIEKKQPVAFWCNPISGHNTLYWYLQNLGQGPELLIRYENEEAVDDSQLPKDRFSAERLKGVDSTLKIQPAELGDSAVYLCASSLDNPPRNEQFFGPGTRLTVL.

CDR3 sequence (DNA): TGTGCCAGCAGTCGAAACACAGGAAACAATTCACCCCTCCACTTT. Residues: CASSRNTGNNSPLHF. The chain employs TRBV7-6 and TRBJ1-6, with D perhaps matching TRBD1 (5 bases). Trimming cost V 6 bases and J 7 bases, with 16 bases left between them. The CDR3 totals 15 residues. Germline values: CDR1 SGHVS, CDR2 FNYEAQ.

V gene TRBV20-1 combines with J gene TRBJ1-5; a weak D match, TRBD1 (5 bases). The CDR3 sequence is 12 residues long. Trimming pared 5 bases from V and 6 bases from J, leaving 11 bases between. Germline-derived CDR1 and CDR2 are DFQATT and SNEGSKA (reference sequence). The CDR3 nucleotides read TGCAGTGCTGCAGGAACAGGTCAGCCCCAGCATTTT. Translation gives CSAAGTGQPQHF.

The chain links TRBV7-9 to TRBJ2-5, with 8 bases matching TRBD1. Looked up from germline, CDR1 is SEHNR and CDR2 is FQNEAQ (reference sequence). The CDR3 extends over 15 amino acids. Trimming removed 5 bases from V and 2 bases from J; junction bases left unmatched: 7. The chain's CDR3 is CASSPRQGTQETQYF. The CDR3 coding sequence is TGTGCCAGCAGCCCCCGACAGGGGACGCAAGAGACCCAGTACTTC.

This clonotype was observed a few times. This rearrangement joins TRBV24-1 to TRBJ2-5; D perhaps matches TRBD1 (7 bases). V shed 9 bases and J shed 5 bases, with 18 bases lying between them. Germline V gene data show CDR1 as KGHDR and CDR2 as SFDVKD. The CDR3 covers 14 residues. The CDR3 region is CATGASRGVETQYF. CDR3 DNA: TGTGCCACCGGAGCGTCCAGGGGGGTGGAGACCCAGTACTTC.

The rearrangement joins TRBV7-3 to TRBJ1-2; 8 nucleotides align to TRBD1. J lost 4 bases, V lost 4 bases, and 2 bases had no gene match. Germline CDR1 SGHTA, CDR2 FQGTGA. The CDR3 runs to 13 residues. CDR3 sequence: CASSYGQGYGYTF. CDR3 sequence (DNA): TGTGCCAGCAGCTATGGACAGGGCTATGGCTACACCTTC.

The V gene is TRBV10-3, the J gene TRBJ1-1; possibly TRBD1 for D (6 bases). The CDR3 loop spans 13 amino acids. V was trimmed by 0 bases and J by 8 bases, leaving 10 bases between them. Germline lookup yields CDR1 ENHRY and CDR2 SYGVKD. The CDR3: CAISESQGREAFF. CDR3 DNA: TGTGCCATCAGTGAGTCGCAGGGGAGGGAAGCTTTCTTT.

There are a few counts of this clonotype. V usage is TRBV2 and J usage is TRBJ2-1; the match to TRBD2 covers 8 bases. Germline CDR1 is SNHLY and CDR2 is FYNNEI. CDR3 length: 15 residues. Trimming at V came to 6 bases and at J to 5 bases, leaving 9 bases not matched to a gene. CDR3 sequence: CASSELADTNNEQFF. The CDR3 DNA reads TGTGCCAGCAGCGAACTAGCGGACACCAACAATGAGCAGTTCTTC.

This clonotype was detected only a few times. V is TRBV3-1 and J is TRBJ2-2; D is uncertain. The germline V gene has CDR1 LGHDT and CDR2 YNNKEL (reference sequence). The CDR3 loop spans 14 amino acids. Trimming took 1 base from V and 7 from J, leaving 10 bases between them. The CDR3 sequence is CASSQGGSHGELFF. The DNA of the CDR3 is TGTGCCAGCAGCCAAGGCGGTAGTCACGGGGAGCTGTTTTTT.

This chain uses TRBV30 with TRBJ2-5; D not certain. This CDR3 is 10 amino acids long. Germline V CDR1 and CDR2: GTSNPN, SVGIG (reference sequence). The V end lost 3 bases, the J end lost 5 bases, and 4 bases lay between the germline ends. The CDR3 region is CAWSYETQYF. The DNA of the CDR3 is TGTGCCTGGAGCTACGAGACCCAGTACTTC.

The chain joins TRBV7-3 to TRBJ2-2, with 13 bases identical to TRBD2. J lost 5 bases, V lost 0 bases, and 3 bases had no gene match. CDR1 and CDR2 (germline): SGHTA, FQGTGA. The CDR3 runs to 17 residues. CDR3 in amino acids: CASSLTRLAGGTGELFF. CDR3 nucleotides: TGTGCCAGCAGCTTAACCCGACTAGCGGGAGGTACCGGGGAGCTGTTTTTT.

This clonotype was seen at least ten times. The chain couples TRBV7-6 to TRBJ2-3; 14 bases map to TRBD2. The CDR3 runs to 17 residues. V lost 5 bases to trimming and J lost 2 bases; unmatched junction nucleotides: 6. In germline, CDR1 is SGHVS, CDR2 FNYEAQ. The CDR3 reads CASSRWGLAGDTDTQYF. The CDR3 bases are TGTGCCAGCAGCCGATGGGGACTAGCGGGAGACACAGATACGCAGTATTTT.

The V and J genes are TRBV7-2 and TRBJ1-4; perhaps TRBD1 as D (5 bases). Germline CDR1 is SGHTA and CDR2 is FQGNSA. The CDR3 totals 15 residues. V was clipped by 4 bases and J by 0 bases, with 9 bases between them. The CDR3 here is CASSSRGATNEKLFF. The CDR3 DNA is TGTGCCAGCAGCTCCCGGGGCGCAACTAATGAAAAACTGTTTTTT. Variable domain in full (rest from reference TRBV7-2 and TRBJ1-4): GAGVSQSPSNKVTEKGKDVELRCDPISGHTALYWYRQSLGQGLEFLIYFQGNSAPDKSGLPSDRFSAERTGGSVSTLTIQRTQQEDSAVYLCASSSRGATNEKLFFGSGTQLSVL.

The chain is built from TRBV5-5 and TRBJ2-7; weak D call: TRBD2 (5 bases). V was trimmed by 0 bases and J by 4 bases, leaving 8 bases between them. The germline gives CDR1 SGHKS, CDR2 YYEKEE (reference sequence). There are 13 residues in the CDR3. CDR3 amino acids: CASSLVGEYEQYF. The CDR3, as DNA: TGTGCCAGCAGCTTGGTGGGAGAGTACGAGCAGTACTTC. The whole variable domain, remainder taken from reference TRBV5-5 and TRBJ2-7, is DAGVTQSPTHLIKTRGQQVTLRCSPISGHKSVSWYQQVLGQGPQFIFQYYEKEERGRGNFPDRFSARQFPNYSSELNVNALLLGDSALYLCASSLVGEYEQYFGPGTRLTVT.

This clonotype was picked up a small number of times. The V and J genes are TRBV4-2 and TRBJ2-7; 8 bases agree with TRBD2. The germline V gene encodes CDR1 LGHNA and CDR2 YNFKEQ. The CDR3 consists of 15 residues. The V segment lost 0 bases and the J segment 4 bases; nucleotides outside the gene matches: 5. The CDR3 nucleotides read TGTGCCAGCAGCCAAGAGGGAGCGGGAGTTTACGAGCAGTACTTC. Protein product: CASSQEGAGVYEQYF.

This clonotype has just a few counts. CDR3 bases: TGTGCCAGCAGCGTAGGCGAGGGAGGCCACGAGCAGTACTTC. Residues: CASSVGEGGHEQYF. V gene TRBV9 combines with J gene TRBJ2-7; tentative D call: TRBD2 (6 bases). The CDR3 length is 14 residues. Trimming stripped 0 bases from V and 5 bases from J, with 12 bases between. The germline V gene has CDR1 SGDLS and CDR2 YYNGEE.

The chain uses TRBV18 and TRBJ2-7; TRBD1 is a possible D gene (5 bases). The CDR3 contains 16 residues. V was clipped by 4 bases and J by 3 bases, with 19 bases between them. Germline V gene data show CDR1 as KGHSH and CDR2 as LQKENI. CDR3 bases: TGTGCCAGCTCACGATACCAAACAGGACGGCTCTACGAGCAGTACTTC. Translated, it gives CASSRYQTGRLYEQYF.

The CDR3 sequence is CATSSFVSAEQFF. The CDR3 DNA reads as TGTGCCACCAGCAGCTTCGTTTCCGCTGAGCAGTTCTTC. This chain uses TRBV15 with TRBJ2-1; unclear D gene. V gave up 3 bases and J gave up 9 bases, with 12 bases separating them. This CDR3 spans 13 amino acids. Germline CDR1 reads LNHNV; CDR2 reads YYDKDF (reference sequence).

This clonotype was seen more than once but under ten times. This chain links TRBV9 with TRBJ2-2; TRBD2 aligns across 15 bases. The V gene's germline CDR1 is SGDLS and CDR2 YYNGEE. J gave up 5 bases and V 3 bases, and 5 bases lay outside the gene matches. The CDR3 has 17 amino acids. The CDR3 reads CASSDGLAGGRTGELFF. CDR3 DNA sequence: TGTGCCAGCAGCGACGGACTAGCGGGAGGGAGAACCGGGGAGCTGTTTTTT.

The CDR3: CAWSVGLNEQFF. The CDR3 nucleotides are TGTGCCTGGAGTGTGGGGTTGAATGAGCAGTTCTTC. V usage is TRBV30 and J usage is TRBJ2-1; D remains ambiguous. Germline loops: CDR1 GTSNPN, CDR2 SVGIG (reference sequence). Trimming stripped 0 bases from V and 7 bases from J, with 7 bases between. CDR3 length equals 12 residues.

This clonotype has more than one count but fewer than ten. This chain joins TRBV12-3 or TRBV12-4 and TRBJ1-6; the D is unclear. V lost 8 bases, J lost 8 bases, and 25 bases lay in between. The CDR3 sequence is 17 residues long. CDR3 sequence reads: CASANDGQANVHSPLHF. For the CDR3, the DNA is TGTGCCAGCGCTAATGACGGCCAAGCGAATGTACATTCACCCCTCCACTTT.

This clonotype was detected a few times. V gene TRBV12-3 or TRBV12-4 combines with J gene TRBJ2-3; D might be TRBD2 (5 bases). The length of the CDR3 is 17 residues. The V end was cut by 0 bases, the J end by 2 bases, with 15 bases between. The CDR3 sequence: CASSLALGGGLTDTQYF. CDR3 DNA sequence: TGTGCCAGCAGTTTAGCGCTGGGCGGAGGACTCACAGATACGCAGTATTTT.

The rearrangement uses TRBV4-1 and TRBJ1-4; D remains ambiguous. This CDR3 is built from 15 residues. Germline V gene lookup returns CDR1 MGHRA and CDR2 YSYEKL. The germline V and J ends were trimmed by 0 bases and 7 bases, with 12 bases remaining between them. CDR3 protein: CASSQEGGLPEKLFF. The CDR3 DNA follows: TGCGCCAGCAGCCAAGAGGGAGGGTTACCTGAAAAACTGTTTTTT.

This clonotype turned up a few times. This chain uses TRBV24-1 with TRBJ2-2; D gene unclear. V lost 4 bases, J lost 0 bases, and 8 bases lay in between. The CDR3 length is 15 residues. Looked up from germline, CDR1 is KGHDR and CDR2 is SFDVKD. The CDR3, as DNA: TGTGCCACCAGTGACATGCTAGCGAACACCGGGGAGCTGTTTTTT. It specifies CATSDMLANTGELFF.

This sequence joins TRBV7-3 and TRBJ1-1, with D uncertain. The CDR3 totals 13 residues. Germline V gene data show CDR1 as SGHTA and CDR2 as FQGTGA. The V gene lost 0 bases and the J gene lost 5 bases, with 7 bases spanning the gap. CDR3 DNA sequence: TGTGCCAGCAGCTTAACCGTGGTGACTGAAGCTTTCTTT. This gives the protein CASSLTVVTEAFF.